Listed here are 25 T cell receptor beta chains from one sample, sequenced in a study of cytomegalovirus exposure and HLA in healthy donors (dated by TCRdb to 2016 to 2017). Receptors were amplified or captured by the immunoSEQ multiplex PCR assay. Held by TCRdb, this immuneACCESS table contains in-frame sequences only and omits some clones. Under half of the omission traces to an unresolved V gene where checked; the cause of the rest is unknown. Across this sample there are 150,000 to 200,000 clones, with around nine tenths seen only once. 4.2% of the sample belongs to the ten largest clones. Source material: PBMCs. The source is a man between 18 and 35 years old in good health and CMV-seropositive.

This clone has more than one count but fewer than ten. This rearrangement joins TRBV2 to TRBJ2-7; TRBD2 matches at 7 bases. Losses at the gene ends were 7 bases for V and 0 bases for J; bases not matched to a gene: 3. Germline V gene sequence: CDR1 SNHLY, CDR2 FYNNEI. The length of the CDR3 is 13 residues. The chain's CDR3 is CASMPSGSYEQYF. CDR3 bases: TGTGCCAGCATGCCTAGCGGCTCCTACGAGCAGTACTTC.

CDR3 in DNA: TGTGCCAGCAGTTACTCGGGCAGCAAAAATGAAGCTTTCTTT. Its protein product is CASSYSGSKNEAFF. This chain connects TRBV6-5 to TRBJ1-1; no clear D. Germline V gives CDR1 MNHEY, CDR2 SVGAGI. The CDR3 length is 14 residues. V was trimmed by 0 bases and J by 7 bases, leaving 12 bases between them.

This clone occurred once. This chain links TRBV6-1 with TRBJ1-5, with D perhaps matching TRBD1 (5 bases). Trimming removed 2 bases from V and 3 bases from J, with 20 bases in between. Germline assignment: CDR1 MNHNS and CDR2 SASEGT. The CDR3 contains 18 residues. CDR3 region: CASSERVRGSEDNQPQHF. The CDR3 nucleotides read TGTGCCAGCAGTGAAAGGGTCCGGGGGTCGGAAGACAATCAGCCCCAGCATTTT.

The chain combines TRBV29-1 with TRBJ2-1, with TRBD1 matching 10 bases. The V segment lost 5 bases and the J segment 4 bases; nucleotides outside the gene matches: 17. The germline V gene has CDR1 SQVTM and CDR2 ANQGSEA. The CDR3 sequence is 18 residues long. The CDR3, as DNA: TGCAGCGTTACAAGTCCGACAGGGGGCCCGTCTCGTTACAATGAGCAGTTCTTC. Translating it yields CSVTSPTGGPSRYNEQFF.

V is TRBV18 and J is TRBJ2-3; TRBD1 agrees at 8 bases. CDR1 is KGHSH, CDR2 LQKENI, per germline. The CDR3 covers 15 residues. V gave up 6 bases and J gave up 2 bases; unmatched junction bases: 7. CDR3 in DNA: TGTGCCAGCTCCCCCAGGGGGCCGAACACAGATACGCAGTATTTT. Amino acids: CASSPRGPNTDTQYF.

The chain's CDR3 is CAISSGTSGSGELFF. As DNA, the CDR3 is TGTGCCATCAGCTCCGGGACTAGTGGATCCGGGGAGCTGTTTTTT. The chain carries TRBV10-3 and TRBJ2-2, with 8 bases aligning to TRBD2. In germline, CDR1 is ENHRY, CDR2 SYGVKD. V lost 6 bases, J lost 6 bases, and 9 bases stayed unmatched. The CDR3 loop spans 15 amino acids.

This chain links TRBV5-1 with TRBJ2-2, with a weak D call TRBD1 (5 bases). Germline CDR1 and CDR2: SGHRS and YFSETQ. With 0 bases removed from V and 1 base from J, the gap between germline ends came to 13 bases. This CDR3 is built from 17 residues. In DNA, the CDR3 is TGCGCCAGCAGCTTGGTTCCCGCAGGGCAGAACACCGGGGAGCTGTTTTTT. This gives the protein CASSLVPAGQNTGELFF.

V usage is TRBV9 and J usage is TRBJ2-7; 9 bases match TRBD2. CDR1 SGDLS and CDR2 YYNGEE come from the germline V gene. The junction had 9 bases not matched to a gene; V was cut back by 0 bases and J by 5 bases. The CDR3 length is 16 residues. CDR3 bases: TGTGCCAGCAGCGTAGGGGGGCGGGAGGGCCAGAACGAGCAGTACTTC. It encodes CASSVGGREGQNEQYF.

This clone was counted between two and nine times. This sequence joins TRBV27 and TRBJ1-1; D is uncertain. Germline V gene data show CDR1 as MNHEY and CDR2 as SMNVEV (reference sequence). The CDR3 consists of 13 residues. The germline V and J ends were trimmed by 7 bases and 4 bases, with 13 bases remaining between them. The CDR3 region has the DNA TGTGCCAGCACCGGTAGCTTGCTCACTGAAGCTTTCTTT. This codes for CASTGSLLTEAFF.

This clone was counted only a few times. The V and J genes are TRBV7-9 and TRBJ2-1; 14 bases are shared with TRBD2. Germline CDR1 and CDR2: SEHNR and FQNEAQ (reference sequence). CDR3 length: 18 residues. V lost 5 bases to trimming and J lost 6 bases; unmatched junction nucleotides: 12. CDR3 DNA: TGTGCCAGCAGCCTCTATCGACTAGCGGGAGGGCCGGCCAATGAGCAGTTCTTC. Its protein is CASSLYRLAGGPANEQFF.

This clone showed up just a few times. The rearrangement joins TRBV6-5 to TRBJ1-1; 8 positions match TRBD1. The CDR3 is 14 residues long. Germline loops: CDR1 MNHEY, CDR2 SVGAGI. J lost 6 bases, V lost 6 bases, and 9 bases had no gene match. The CDR3 here is CASSTGQGYAEAFF. The CDR3 DNA sequence: TGTGCCAGCAGCACTGGACAGGGATATGCTGAAGCTTTCTTT.

The rearrangement joins TRBV27 to TRBJ2-7; D might be TRBD2 (6 bases). With 6 bases removed from V and 2 bases from J, the gap between germline ends came to 17 bases. The V gene's germline CDR1 is MNHEY and CDR2 SMNVEV (reference sequence). This CDR3 is built from 15 residues. The CDR3 loop reads CASRQWGDLTYEQYF. In DNA, the CDR3 is TGTGCCAGCAGACAATGGGGGGACTTAACCTACGAGCAGTACTTC.

V gene TRBV6-5 combines with J gene TRBJ1-5; the D gene is possibly TRBD1 (5 bases). The germline CDR1 and CDR2 sequences are MNHEY and SVGAGI. The CDR3 covers 16 residues. V was cut by 4 bases and J by 2 bases, with 15 bases left in between. The CDR3 bases are TGTGCCAGCAGTTTGGTCGGGGGTGGAGGCAATCAGCCCCAGCATTTT. Translated: CASSLVGGGGNQPQHF.

The chain couples TRBV25-1 to TRBJ2-6; D is undetermined. Germline loops: CDR1 MGHDK, CDR2 SYGVNS. CDR3 length equals 14 residues. Trimming stripped 3 bases from V and 4 bases from J, with 7 bases between. The CDR3 sequence: CASSDRVGANVLTF. Written as DNA, the CDR3 is TGTGCCAGCAGTGACCGAGTGGGGGCCAACGTCCTGACTTTC.

This chain uses TRBV7-9 with TRBJ2-5; D gene ambiguous. With 3 bases removed from V and 0 bases from J, the gap between germline ends came to 8 bases. Germline-derived CDR1 and CDR2 are SEHNR and FQNEAQ (reference sequence). The CDR3 totals 14 residues. CDR3 residues: CASSLWQDQETQYF. The CDR3 region has the DNA TGTGCCAGCAGCTTGTGGCAGGACCAAGAGACCCAGTACTTC.

The V gene is TRBV27, the J gene TRBJ2-7, with TRBD2 matching over 11 bases. The V gene's germline CDR1 is MNHEY and CDR2 SMNVEV (reference sequence). The CDR3 is 15 amino acids. Trimming cost V 5 bases and J 6 bases; bases outside gene matches: 9. The CDR3 DNA sequence: TGTGCCAGCAGTATCTTAGCGGGAGGGATCAGCGAGCAGTACTTC. It is translated as CASSILAGGISEQYF.

This sequence joins TRBV7-3 and TRBJ2-1, with D possibly matching TRBD2 (5 bases). With 3 bases removed from V and 6 bases from J, the gap between germline ends came to 9 bases. Per the germline V gene, CDR1 is SGHTA and CDR2 is FQGTGA. The CDR3 length is 13 residues. CDR3 protein: CASSFSAANEQFF. In DNA form, the CDR3 reads TGTGCCAGCAGCTTTTCAGCGGCCAATGAGCAGTTCTTC.

This clone appeared once. V and J are TRBV7-2 and TRBJ2-7, with a weak D call TRBD2 (6 bases). The germline V and J ends were trimmed by 3 bases and 7 bases, with 13 bases remaining between them. The germline V gene has CDR1 SGHTA and CDR2 FQGNSA. The length of the CDR3 is 13 residues. In DNA form, the CDR3 reads TGTGCCAGCAGCTTCTACACCGCGGGAGAGCAGTACTTC. Its protein is CASSFYTAGEQYF.

This clone was seen at least ten times. The J gene is TRBJ2-3, the V gene TRBV6-4, with 12 bases identical to TRBD2. The CDR3 is 14 amino acids. The trim removed 4 bases at V and 4 bases at J, leaving 0 bases unmatched. Germline CDR1 MRHNA, CDR2 SNTAGT. The DNA for the CDR3 is TGTGCCAGCAGTGGACTAGCGGGAGCAGATACGCAGTATTTT. Translating it yields CASSGLAGADTQYF.

The CDR3 nucleotides are TGTGCCAGCAGCTCGGCAGGGGAGAGGGGCAATCAGCCCCAGCATTTT. Translated: CASSSAGERGNQPQHF. The V gene is TRBV28, the J gene TRBJ1-5, with D perhaps matching TRBD1 (6 bases). Trimming pared 6 bases from V and 2 bases from J, leaving 17 bases between. CDR1 MDHEN and CDR2 SYDVKM come from the germline V gene. The CDR3 length is 16 residues.

This rearrangement joins TRBV10-2 to TRBJ2-7, with D possibly TRBD2 on 5 matching bases. Trimming cost V 3 bases and J 4 bases, with 16 bases left between them. Germline V gives CDR1 WSHSY, CDR2 SAAADI. The CDR3 spans 15 residues. The DNA of the CDR3 is TGCGCCAGCAGTGACCCCTATACTAGAACTTACGAGCAGTACTTC. As protein: CASSDPYTRTYEQYF.

The chain employs TRBV9 and TRBJ2-3, with 7 bases aligning to TRBD2. This CDR3 is 16 amino acids long. The V and J ends lost 0 bases and 1 base, in that order; junction bases with no gene match: 5. Germline V gene data show CDR1 as SGDLS and CDR2 as YYNGEE. CDR3: CASSVGGGRGTDTQYF. The CDR3, as DNA: TGTGCCAGCAGCGTAGGTGGAGGGAGGGGCACAGATACGCAGTATTTT.

CDR3: CASSLSQGGYEQYF. Here the CDR3 DNA reads TGTGCCAGCAGTTTATCACAGGGGGGCTACGAGCAGTACTTC. The V call is TRBV28, the J call TRBJ2-7; TRBD1 matches 8 bases. Per the germline V gene, CDR1 is MDHEN and CDR2 is SYDVKM. The CDR3 length is 14 residues. J lost 3 bases, V lost 1 base, and 2 bases had no gene match.

This chain connects TRBV2 to TRBJ2-1, with TRBD2 identical over 9 bases. V trimming: 6 bases; J trimming: 8 bases; junction bases outside the gene matches: 11. The CDR3 extends over 15 amino acids. CDR1 is SNHLY and CDR2 is FYNNEI in the germline V gene. The CDR3 protein is CASRVSGRGGDEQFF. The CDR3 DNA is TGTGCCAGCAGGGTTAGCGGGAGAGGGGGGGATGAGCAGTTCTTC.

The chain employs TRBV7-8 and TRBJ1-5, with 7 nucleotides matching TRBD1. Germline CDR1 SGHVS, CDR2 FQNEAQ. The CDR3 runs to 15 residues. V was clipped by 1 base and J by 6 bases; unmatched bases: 6. DNA for the CDR3: TGTGCCAGCAGCTTAGGCAGGGGGATTGGTCAGCCCCAGCATTTT. Translating it yields CASSLGRGIGQPQHF.